This T cell receptor (beta chain) was identified during a study of cytotoxic CD8 clonotypes in ibrutinib-treated CLL. In the study overall: Among patients, roughly 25 responded partially and 2 completely; some 15 then stayed remitted and roughly 12 progressed after median 68 months. Among the samples, the mean was roughly 260,000 productive templates and roughly 96,000 productive rearrangements.

CDR1 and CDR2 from the germline V gene are SGHAT and FQDESV (reference sequence). There are 15 residues in the CDR3. With 3 bases removed from V and 8 bases from J, the gap between germline ends came to 16 bases. Here immunoSEQ multiplex PCR was the method, and the copy in TCRdb shows in-frame clones only, minus some. The sample shows about 160,000 clones, approximately 77% of them seen only once. Sequencing used PBMCs, obtained after 12 months of ibrutinib treatment. This sequence was found in a human donor with chronic lymphocytic leukemia. The chain joins TRBV11-1 to TRBJ1-4; D may be TRBD1 (5 bases). The chain's CDR3 is CASSFPSRDREKLFF. The DNA of the CDR3 is TGTGCCAGCAGCTTTCCTTCAAGGGACCGAGAAAAACTGTTTTTT.